This T cell receptor beta chain was retrieved from a study of blood T cells in healthy people across ages. The CDR3 is 14 amino acids. CDR1 SGHTA and CDR2 FQGNSA come from the germline V gene. The V end lost 6 bases, the J end lost 1 base, and 9 bases lay between the germline ends. A J-beta primer mix and a sample-barcoded 5' primer were used in a second PCR of about 6 to 12 cycles. Using its own MiXCR run on the 5' RACE reads, TCRdb lists one record per CDR3 protein. The sample records about 1.5 million distinct CDR3 sequences, about 42% being singletons. In the case of this clonotype: A much more abundant neighbour one base away suggests this may be a read error.

Sample: blood. This TCR was sampled from a woman aged 18-29 years in good health. The J gene is TRBJ2-2, the V gene TRBV7-2; possibly TRBD1 for D (5 bases). CDR3 bases: TGTACCAGCAGACCTACAGGGAACACCGGGGAGCTGTTTTTT. Protein: CTSRPTGNTGELFF.